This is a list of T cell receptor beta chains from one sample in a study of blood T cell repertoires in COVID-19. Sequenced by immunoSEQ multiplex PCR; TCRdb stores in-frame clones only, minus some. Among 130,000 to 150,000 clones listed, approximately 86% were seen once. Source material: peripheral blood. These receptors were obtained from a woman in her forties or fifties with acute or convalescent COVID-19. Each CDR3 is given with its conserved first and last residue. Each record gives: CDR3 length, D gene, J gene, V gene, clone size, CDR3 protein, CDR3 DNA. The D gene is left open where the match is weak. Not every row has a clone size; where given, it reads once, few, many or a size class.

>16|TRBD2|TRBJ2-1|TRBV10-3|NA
CAISATSGNLYNEQFF
TGTGCCATCAGTGCTACTAGCGGGAATCTCTACAATGAGCAGTTCTTC
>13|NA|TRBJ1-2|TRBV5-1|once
CASSPLRRDGYTF
TGCGCCAGCTCCCCCCTTAGAAGAGATGGCTACACCTTC
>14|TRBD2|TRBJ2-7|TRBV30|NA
CAWTYGGVDNEQYF
TGTGCCTGGACCTACGGGGGGGTGGACAACGAGCAGTACTTC
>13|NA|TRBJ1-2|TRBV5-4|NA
CASSPKGLYGYTF
TGTGCCAGCAGCCCAAAGGGGCTCTATGGCTACACCTTC
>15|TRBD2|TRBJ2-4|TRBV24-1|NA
CATSEGEGAKNIQYF
TGTGCCACCAGTGAGGGGGAGGGTGCCAAAAACATTCAGTACTTC
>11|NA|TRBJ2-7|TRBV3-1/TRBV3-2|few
CASSRGREQYF
TGTGCCAGCAGCCGTGGCAGGGAACAGTACTTC
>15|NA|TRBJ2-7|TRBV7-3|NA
CASSAQGSSNYEQYF
TGTGCCAGCAGCGCCCAGGGATCCAGCAACTACGAGCAGTACTTC
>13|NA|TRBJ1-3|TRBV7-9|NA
CASSLTDGNTIYF
TGTGCCAGCAGCTTGACAGACGGAAACACCATATATTTT
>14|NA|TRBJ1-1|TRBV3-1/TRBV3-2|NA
CASSPQGLNTEAFF
TGTGCCAGCAGCCCTCAGGGGTTGAACACTGAAGCTTTCTTT
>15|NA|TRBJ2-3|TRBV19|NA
CASRRLSVGGDTQYF
TGTGCCAGTAGACGACTGTCCGTTGGTGGAGATACGCAGTATTTT
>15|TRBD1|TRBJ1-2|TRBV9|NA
CASSVGTGGYYGYTF
TGTGCCAGCAGCGTAGGGACAGGGGGTTACTATGGCTACACCTTC
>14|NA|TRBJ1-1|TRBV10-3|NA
CAISGTGLETEAFF
TGTGCCATCAGTGGTACAGGTTTAGAGACTGAAGCTTTCTTT
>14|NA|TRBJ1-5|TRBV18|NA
CASSPQGVEQPQHF
TGTGCCAGCTCACCACAGGGAGTAGAGCAGCCCCAGCATTTT
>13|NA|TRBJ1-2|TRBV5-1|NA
CASSFDSNYGYTF
TGCGCCAGCAGCTTCGACAGTAACTATGGCTACACCTTC
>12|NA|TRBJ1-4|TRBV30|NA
CAWSEPKEKLFF
TGTGCCTGGAGCGAGCCTAAAGAAAAACTGTTTTTT
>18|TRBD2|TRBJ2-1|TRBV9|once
CASSNHAAGELSYNEQFF
TGTGCCAGCAGCAATCATGCAGCGGGAGAATTATCCTACAATGAGCAGTTCTTC
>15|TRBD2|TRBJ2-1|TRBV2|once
CASSQKLAGGVEQFF
TGTGCCAGCAGTCAAAAGCTAGCGGGGGGGGTTGAGCAGTTCTTC
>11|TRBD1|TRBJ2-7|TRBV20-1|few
CSAAQGWEQYF
TGCAGTGCTGCACAGGGGTGGGAGCAGTACTTC
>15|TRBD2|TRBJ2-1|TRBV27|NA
CASRNSGRAYNEQFF
TGTGCCAGCAGGAATAGCGGGAGGGCCTACAATGAGCAGTTCTTC
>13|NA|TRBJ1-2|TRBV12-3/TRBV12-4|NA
CASSSLSNYGYTF
TGTGCCAGCAGTTCCCTGTCTAACTATGGCTACACCTTC
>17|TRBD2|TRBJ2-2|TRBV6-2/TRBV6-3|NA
CASSVGLAGRRTGELFF
TGTGCCAGCAGTGTCGGACTAGCGGGTCGCAGGACCGGGGAGCTGTTTTTT
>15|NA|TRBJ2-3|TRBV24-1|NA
CATSAGQLSTDTQYF
TGTGCCACCAGTGCGGGACAACTCAGCACAGATACGCAGTATTTT
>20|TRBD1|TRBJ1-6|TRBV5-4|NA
CASSPDFRDRVGISDSPLHF
TGTGCCAGCAGCCCGGATTTCCGGGACAGGGTAGGGATATCGGATTCACCCCTCCACTTT
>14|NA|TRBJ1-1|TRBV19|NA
CASSISYGNTEAFF
TGTGCCAGTAGTATCTCGTACGGTAACACTGAAGCTTTCTTT
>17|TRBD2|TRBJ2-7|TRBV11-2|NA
CASSLAGLAGELYEQYF
TGTGCCAGCAGCTTGGCCGGACTAGCGGGAGAGCTCTACGAGCAGTACTTC
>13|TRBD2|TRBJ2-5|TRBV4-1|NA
CASRSGGEETQYF
TGCGCCAGCCGCAGCGGGGGGGAAGAGACCCAGTACTTC
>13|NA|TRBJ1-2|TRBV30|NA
CAWSDRGNYGYTF
TGTGCCTGGAGTGACCGGGGTAACTATGGCTACACCTTC
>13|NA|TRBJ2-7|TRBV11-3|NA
CASSLDMNYEQYF
TGTGCCAGCAGCCTCGACATGAATTACGAGCAGTACTTC
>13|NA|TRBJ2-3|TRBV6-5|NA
CASSYPEGEPQYF
TGTGCCAGCAGTTACCCAGAGGGGGAGCCGCAGTATTTT
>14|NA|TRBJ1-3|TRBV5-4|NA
CASSFGGSGNTIYF
TGTGCCAGCAGCTTCGGGGGAAGTGGAAACACCATATATTTT
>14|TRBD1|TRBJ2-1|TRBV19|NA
CASGPGQGYNEQFF
TGTGCCAGCGGCCCGGGACAGGGGTACAATGAGCAGTTCTTC
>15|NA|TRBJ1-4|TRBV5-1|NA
CASSSFPATNEKLFF
TGCGCCAGCAGCTCCTTCCCGGCAACTAATGAAAAACTGTTTTTT
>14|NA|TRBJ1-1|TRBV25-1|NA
CASSDAAASRAAFF
TGTGCCAGCAGTGATGCGGCAGCCAGCCGCGCAGCTTTCTTT
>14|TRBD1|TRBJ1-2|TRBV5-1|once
CASSGRTGDYGYTF
TGCGCCAGCAGCGGGAGGACAGGGGACTATGGCTACACCTTC
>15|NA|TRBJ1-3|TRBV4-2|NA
CASSQARDSGNTIYF
TGTGCCAGCAGCCAAGCCCGCGACTCTGGAAACACCATATATTTT
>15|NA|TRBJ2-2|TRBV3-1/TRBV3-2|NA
CASSQDPLRTGELFF
TGTGCCAGCAGCCAAGATCCCCTGCGGACCGGGGAGCTGTTTTTT